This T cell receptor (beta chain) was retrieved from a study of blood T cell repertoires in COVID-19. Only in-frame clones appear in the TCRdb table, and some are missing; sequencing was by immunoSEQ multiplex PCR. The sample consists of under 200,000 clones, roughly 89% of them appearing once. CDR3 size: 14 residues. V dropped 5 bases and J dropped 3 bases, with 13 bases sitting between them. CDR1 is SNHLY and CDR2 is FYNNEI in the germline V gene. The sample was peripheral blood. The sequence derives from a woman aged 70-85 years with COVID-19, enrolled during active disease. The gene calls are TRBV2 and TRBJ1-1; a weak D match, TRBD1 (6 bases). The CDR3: CASSKESGDTEAFF. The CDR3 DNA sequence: TGTGCCAGCAGTAAAGAATCAGGGGACACTGAAGCTTTCTTT.